This TCR beta chain was sequenced during a study of blood T cells in healthy people across ages. This clonotype appeared a few times. The CDR3 length is 16 residues. Germline assignment: CDR1 SGDLS and CDR2 YYNGEE. V lost 3 bases to trimming and J lost 4 bases; unmatched junction nucleotides: 4. Peripheral blood, about 10 milliliters per donor, was collected. Sample-barcoded 5' priming and a J-beta primer mix drove a second PCR of roughly 7 to 11 cycles. TCRdb analysed the 5' RACE reads with MiXCR anew, one entry per CDR3 protein. The sample carries about 1.5 million distinct CDR3 sequences, roughly two fifths recorded once.

V is TRBV9 and J is TRBJ2-1, with TRBD2 matching over 13 bases. This receptor was identified in a woman under 30 in good health. The material sequenced was blood. The CDR3 sequence: CASSEPGLAGYNEQFF. CDR3 bases: TGTGCCAGCAGCGAACCGGGACTAGCGGGATACAATGAGCAGTTCTTC.